This is a list of T cell receptor beta chains from one sample in a study of cytomegalovirus exposure and HLA in healthy donors. Using immunoSEQ multiplex PCR, the repertoire was profiled, and TCRdb retains in-frame clones only, with some absent. The sample consists of around 140,000 clones, roughly 79% of them appearing once. Sample: PBMCs. The receptor set was obtained from a woman aged 60-75 years in good health and CMV-seropositive. CDR3s leave out the opening cysteine and the closing phenylalanine or tryptophan. D genes are given only for firm matches.

V gene	D gene	J gene	CDR3 protein
TRBV18	TRBD1	TRBJ2-7	ASSPEGQGISYEQY
TRBV29-1	NA	TRBJ2-5	SVDSGYAETQY
TRBV10-3	NA	TRBJ1-5	AISGGQRDQPQH
TRBV2	NA	TRBJ2-7	ASIQGMGSYEQY
TRBV6-5	NA	TRBJ1-4	ASSMGEGGKLF
TRBV28	NA	NA	ASSPPGSQASYEQY
TRBV4-1	TRBD1	TRBJ2-7	ASSRTGDRVMGQY
TRBV2	TRBD1	TRBJ2-7	ASRLQGALGGQY
TRBV6-1	TRBD1	TRBJ2-5	ASSSGTGVETQY
TRBV10-3	NA	TRBJ2-7	AISEPTGSSYEQY
TRBV7-9	NA	TRBJ2-3	ASSPSGNTDTQY
TRBV29-1	NA	TRBJ2-5	SVPGQNQETQY
TRBV4-1	NA	NA	ASSQVGVRYEQY
TRBV7-2	TRBD1	TRBJ1-4	ASSHGTGVSEKLF
TRBV5-1	TRBD1	TRBJ1-4	ASSLTPRTGGVLGEKLF
TRBV2	NA	TRBJ2-2	ASSIARGNTGELF
TRBV6-1	NA	TRBJ1-5	ASSPPGGPNQPQH
TRBV19	TRBD1	TRBJ1-2	ASSIAGGDGYT
TRBV19	TRBD1	TRBJ2-7	ASSIGGTVDEQY
TRBV29-1	TRBD1	TRBJ2-1	SGDRGGNNEQF
TRBV11-2	NA	TRBJ1-4	ASSLSSRTDSTNEKLF
TRBV30	NA	TRBJ1-1	AWSWGVSTEAF
TRBV5-1	NA	TRBJ1-4	ASRQGANEKLF
TRBV7-2	TRBD2	TRBJ2-3	ASSLDLAGGQPDTQY
TRBV5-1	NA	TRBJ2-1	ASSRDSSSYNEQF
TRBV6-5	TRBD1	TRBJ1-1	ASRLPTGEAF
TRBV4-1	NA	TRBJ1-3	ASSQGEAFAGNTIY
TRBV28	NA	TRBJ1-5	ASSLRGQPQH
TRBV18	TRBD2	TRBJ2-3	ASGSGTRGDTQY
TRBV7-9	TRBD2	TRBJ2-3	ASSPRTSGGTDTQY